Below, one TCR beta chain is given with its context. This sample was included in a study of cytomegalovirus exposure and HLA in healthy donors. CDR1 SGHRS and CDR2 YFSETQ come from the germline V gene. CDR3 size: 13 residues. Researchers ran the PCR with 60 Vbeta and 13 Jbeta primers. Here immunoSEQ multiplex PCR was the method, and the copy in TCRdb shows in-frame clones only, minus some. Counted here are under 200,000 clones, around 85% occurring once; the ten biggest clones make up approximately 8.5%. It was healthy bone marrow donors who served as donors. This receptor was obtained from a man aged 18 to 29 in good health and CMV-seropositive. Material for sequencing was PBMCs. V and J are TRBV5-1 and TRBJ2-5, with a tentative D call TRBD1 (6 bases). Near its end, the DNA agrees better with TRBJ2-7, so the J call may be wrong. The CDR3 coding sequence is TGCGCCAGCAGCTTCAGGGGTGGCCTCGAGCAGTACTTC. This encodes CASSFRGGLEQYF.